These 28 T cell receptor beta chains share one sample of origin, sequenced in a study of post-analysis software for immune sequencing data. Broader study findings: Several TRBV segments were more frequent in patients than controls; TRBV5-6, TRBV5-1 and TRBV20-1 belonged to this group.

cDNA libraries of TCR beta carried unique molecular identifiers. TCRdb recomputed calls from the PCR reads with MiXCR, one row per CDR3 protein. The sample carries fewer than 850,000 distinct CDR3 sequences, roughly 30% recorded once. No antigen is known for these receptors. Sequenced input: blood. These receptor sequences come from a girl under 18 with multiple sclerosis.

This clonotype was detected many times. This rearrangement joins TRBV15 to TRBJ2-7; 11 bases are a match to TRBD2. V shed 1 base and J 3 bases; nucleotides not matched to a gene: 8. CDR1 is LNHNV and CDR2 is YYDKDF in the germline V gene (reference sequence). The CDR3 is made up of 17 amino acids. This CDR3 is CATSRGLAGSGIYEQYF. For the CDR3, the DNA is TGTGCCACCAGCAGAGGACTAGCGGGGAGTGGAATCTACGAGCAGTACTTC.

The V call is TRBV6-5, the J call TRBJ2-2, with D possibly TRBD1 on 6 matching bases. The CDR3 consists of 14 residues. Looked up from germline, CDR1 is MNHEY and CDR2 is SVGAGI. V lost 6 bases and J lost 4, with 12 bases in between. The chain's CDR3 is CASSPGHTTGELFF. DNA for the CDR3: TGTGCCAGCAGCCCGGGACACACCACCGGGGAGCTGTTTTTT.

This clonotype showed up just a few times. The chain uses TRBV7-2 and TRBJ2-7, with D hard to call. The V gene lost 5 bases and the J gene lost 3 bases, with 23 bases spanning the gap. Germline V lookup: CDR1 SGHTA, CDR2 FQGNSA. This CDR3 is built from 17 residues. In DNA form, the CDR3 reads TGTGCCAGCAGCCTCTACTCGTGGGGAACTGTTATCTACGAGCAGTACTTC. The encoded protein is CASSLYSWGTVIYEQYF.

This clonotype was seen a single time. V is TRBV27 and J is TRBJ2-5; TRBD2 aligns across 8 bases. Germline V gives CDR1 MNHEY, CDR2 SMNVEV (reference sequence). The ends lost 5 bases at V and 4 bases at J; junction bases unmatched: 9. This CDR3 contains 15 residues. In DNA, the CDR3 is TGTGCCAGCAGTCTCAGCATACGGGGGGGAGAGACCCAGTACTTC. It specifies CASSLSIRGGETQYF.

In DNA form, the CDR3 reads TGCAGTGCTCCTCCGGGACTAGCCTACAATGAGCAGTACTTC. Protein product: CSAPPGLAYNEQYF. The rearrangement joins TRBV20-1 to TRBJ2-7; 9 bases line up with TRBD2. The CDR3 totals 14 residues. The germline gives CDR1 DFQATT, CDR2 SNEGSKA (reference sequence). V shed 5 bases, J shed 7 bases, and the junction held 12 bases outside the gene matches.

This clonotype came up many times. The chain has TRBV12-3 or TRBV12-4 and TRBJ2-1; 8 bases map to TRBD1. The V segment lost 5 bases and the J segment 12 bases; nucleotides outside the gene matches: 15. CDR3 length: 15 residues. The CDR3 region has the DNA TGTGCCAGCAGTCTTCGCCGACAGGGGCCCCACACGCAGTTCTTC. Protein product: CASSLRRQGPHTQFF.

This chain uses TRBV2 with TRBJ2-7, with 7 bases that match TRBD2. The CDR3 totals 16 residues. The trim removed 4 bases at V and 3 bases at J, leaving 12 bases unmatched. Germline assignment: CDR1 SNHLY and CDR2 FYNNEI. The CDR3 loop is CASSVQGLAARYEQYF. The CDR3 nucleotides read TGTGCCAGCAGTGTTCAGGGTCTAGCGGCACGCTACGAGCAGTACTTC.

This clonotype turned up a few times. CDR3 in DNA: TGTGCCACCAGTGATATGTCTCCTGGTAGGAACTCTGGGGCCAACGTCCTGACTTTC. Translation gives CATSDMSPGRNSGANVLTF. The chain recombines TRBV24-1 with TRBJ2-6; D unclear. The CDR3 totals 19 residues. Germline CDR1 is KGHDR and CDR2 is SFDVKD. V lost 3 bases to trimming and J lost 0 bases, with 17 bases between them.

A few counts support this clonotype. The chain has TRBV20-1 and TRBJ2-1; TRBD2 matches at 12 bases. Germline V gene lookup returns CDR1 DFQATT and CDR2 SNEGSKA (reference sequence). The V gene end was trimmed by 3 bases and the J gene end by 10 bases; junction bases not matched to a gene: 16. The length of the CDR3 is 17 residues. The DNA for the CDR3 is TGCAGTGCTAGCCTCCGACTAGCGGGAGTCAACATGGGGGAGCAGTTCTTC. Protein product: CSASLRLAGVNMGEQFF.

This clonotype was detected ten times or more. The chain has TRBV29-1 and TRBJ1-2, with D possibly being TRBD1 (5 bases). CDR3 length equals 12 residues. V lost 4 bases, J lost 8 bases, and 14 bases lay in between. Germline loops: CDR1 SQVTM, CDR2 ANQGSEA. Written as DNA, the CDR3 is TGCAGCGTTGCCAGGGTAACAGGCGGCTACACCTTC. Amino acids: CSVARVTGGYTF.

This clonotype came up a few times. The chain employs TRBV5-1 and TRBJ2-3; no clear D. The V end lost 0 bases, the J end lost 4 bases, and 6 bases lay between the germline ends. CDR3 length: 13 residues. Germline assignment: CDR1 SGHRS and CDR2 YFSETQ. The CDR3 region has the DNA TGCGCCAGCAGCTTGGAGGCGGCAGATACGCAGTATTTT. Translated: CASSLEAADTQYF.

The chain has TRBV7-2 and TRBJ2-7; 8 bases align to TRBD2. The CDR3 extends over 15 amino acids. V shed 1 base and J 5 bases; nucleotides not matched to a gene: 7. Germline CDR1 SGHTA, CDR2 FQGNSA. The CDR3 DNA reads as TGTGCCAGCAGCTTAGGAGCGGGGACTAGTAACGAGCAGTACTTC. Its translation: CASSLGAGTSNEQYF.

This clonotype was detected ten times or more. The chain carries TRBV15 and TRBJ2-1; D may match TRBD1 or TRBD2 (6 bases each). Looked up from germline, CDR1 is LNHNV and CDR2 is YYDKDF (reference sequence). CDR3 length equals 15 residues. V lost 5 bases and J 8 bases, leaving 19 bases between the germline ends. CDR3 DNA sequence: TGTGCCACCAGCGGCGAGGGACTGGGGGCCTATGAGCAGTTCTTC. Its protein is CATSGEGLGAYEQFF.

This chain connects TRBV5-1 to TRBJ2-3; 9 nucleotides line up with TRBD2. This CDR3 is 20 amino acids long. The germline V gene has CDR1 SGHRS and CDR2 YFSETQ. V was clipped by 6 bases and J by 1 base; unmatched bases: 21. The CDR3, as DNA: TGCGCCAGCAACTCCGGATTACTCAGGGGCGGGGGGGAAGGCACAGATACGCAGTATTTT. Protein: CASNSGLLRGGGEGTDTQYF.

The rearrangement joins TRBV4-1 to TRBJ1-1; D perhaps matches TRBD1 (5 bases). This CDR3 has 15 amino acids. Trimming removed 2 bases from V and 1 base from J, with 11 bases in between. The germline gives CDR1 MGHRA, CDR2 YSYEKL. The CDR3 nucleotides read TGCGCCAGCAGCCAATCGGTCAGGGCGAACACTGAAGCTTTCTTT. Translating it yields CASSQSVRANTEAFF.

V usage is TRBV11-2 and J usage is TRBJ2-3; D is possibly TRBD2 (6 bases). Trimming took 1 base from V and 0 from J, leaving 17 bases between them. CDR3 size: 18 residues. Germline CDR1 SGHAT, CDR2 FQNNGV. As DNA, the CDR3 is TGTGCCAGCAGCTTAGGGCAGCTACTAGCTTCTAGCACAGATACGCAGTATTTT. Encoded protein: CASSLGQLLASSTDTQYF.

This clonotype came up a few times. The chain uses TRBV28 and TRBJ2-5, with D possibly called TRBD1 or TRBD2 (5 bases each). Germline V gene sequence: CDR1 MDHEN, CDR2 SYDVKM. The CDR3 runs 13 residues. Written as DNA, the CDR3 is TGTGGGACCCGGGACCCATTCCGGGAGACCCAGTACTTC. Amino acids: CGTRDPFRETQYF.

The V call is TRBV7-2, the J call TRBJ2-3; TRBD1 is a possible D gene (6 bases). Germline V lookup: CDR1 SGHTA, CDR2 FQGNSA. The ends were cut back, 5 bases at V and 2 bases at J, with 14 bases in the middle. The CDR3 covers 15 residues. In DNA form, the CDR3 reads TGTGCCAGCAGCCCTTGGACAGAGTTCACAGATACGCAGTATTTT. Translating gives CASSPWTEFTDTQYF.

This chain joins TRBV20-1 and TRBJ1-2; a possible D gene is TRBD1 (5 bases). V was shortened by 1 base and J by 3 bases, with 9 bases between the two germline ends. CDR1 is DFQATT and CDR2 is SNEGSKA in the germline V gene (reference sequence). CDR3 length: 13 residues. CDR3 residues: CSARANRHYGYTF. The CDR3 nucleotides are TGCAGTGCTAGAGCAAACAGGCACTATGGCTACACCTTC.

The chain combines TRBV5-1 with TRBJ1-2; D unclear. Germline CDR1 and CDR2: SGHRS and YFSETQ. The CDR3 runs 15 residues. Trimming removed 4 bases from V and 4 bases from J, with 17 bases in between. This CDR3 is CASSPNSDAVYGYTF. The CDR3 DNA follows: TGCGCCAGCAGCCCTAACTCGGACGCGGTCTATGGCTACACCTTC.

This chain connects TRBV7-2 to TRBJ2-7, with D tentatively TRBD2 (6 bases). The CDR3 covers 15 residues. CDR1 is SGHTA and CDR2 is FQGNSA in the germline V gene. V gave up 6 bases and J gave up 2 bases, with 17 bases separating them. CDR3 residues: CASSLRRGGPYEQYF. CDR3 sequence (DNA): TGTGCCAGCAGTTTACGTCGGGGAGGCCCCTACGAGCAGTACTTC. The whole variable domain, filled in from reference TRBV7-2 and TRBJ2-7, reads GAGVSQSPSNKVTEKGKDVELRCDPISGHTALYWYRQSLGQGLEFLIYFQGNSAPDKSGLPSDRFSAERTGGSVSTLTIQRTQQEDSAVYLCASSLRRGGPYEQYFGPGTRLTVT.

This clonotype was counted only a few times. CDR3 nucleotides: TGTGCCGGAGAAGACAGGATCCTAATGAACACTGAAGCTTTCTTT. It is translated as CAGEDRILMNTEAFF. This rearrangement joins TRBV7-4 to TRBJ1-1, with D possibly TRBD1 on 6 matching bases. The ends were cut back, 11 bases at V and 0 bases at J, with 19 bases in the middle. The CDR3 spans 15 residues. Germline V gene sequence: CDR1 SGHVT, CDR2 SQSDAQ.

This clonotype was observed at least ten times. This CDR3 reads CASSYFGSGGSEQFF. The CDR3 DNA is TGTGCCAGCAGTTACTTTGGTAGCGGCGGAAGTGAGCAGTTCTTC. The chain recombines TRBV6-5 with TRBJ2-1; possible D gene TRBD2, 6 bases. The ends were cut back, 1 base at V and 9 bases at J, with 16 bases in the middle. CDR1 and CDR2 (germline): MNHEY, SVGAGI. This CDR3 is 15 amino acids long.

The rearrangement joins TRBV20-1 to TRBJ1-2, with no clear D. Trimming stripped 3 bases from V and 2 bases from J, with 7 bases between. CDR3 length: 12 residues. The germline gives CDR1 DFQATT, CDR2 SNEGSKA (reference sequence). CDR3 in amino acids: CSASPENYGYTF. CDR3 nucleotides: TGCAGTGCTAGTCCTGAGAACTATGGCTACACCTTC.

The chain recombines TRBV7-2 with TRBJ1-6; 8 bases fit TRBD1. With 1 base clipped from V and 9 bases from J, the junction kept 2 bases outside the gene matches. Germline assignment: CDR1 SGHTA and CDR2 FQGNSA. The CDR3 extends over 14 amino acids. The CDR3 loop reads CASSLGQGTSPLHF. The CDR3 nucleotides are TGTGCCAGCAGCTTAGGACAGGGGACTTCACCCCTCCACTTT.

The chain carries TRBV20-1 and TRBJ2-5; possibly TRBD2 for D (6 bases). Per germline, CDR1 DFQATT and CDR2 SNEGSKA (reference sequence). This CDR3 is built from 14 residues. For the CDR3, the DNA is TGCAGCGGTCGGTCCGGGGGTCTCCTAGAGACCCAGTACTTC. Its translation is CSGRSGGLLETQYF.

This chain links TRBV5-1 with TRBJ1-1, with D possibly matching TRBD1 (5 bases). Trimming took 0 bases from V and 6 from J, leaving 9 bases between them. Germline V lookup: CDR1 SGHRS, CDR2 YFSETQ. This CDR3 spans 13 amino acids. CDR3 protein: CASSLAGVPEAFF. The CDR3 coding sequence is TGCGCCAGCAGCTTGGCGGGGGTCCCTGAAGCTTTCTTT.

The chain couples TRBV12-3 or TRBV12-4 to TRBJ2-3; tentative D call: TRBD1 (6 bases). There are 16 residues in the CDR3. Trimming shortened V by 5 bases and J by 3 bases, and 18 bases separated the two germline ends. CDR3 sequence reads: CASSLTGTGTTDTQYF. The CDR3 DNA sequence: TGTGCCAGCAGTCTGACCGGAACGGGGACAACAGATACGCAGTATTTT.